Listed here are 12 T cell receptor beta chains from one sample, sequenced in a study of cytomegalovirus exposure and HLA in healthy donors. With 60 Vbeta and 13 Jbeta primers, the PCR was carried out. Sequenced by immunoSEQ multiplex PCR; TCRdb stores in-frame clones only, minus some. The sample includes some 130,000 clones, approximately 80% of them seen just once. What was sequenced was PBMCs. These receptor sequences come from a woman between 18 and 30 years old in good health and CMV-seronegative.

The CDR3 DNA follows: TGCAGCGCCACGGACAGTTATGGCTACACCTTC. As protein: CSATDSYGYTF. V usage is TRBV29-1 and J usage is TRBJ1-2; perhaps TRBD1 as D (6 bases). There are 11 residues in the CDR3. V lost 7 bases to trimming and J lost 5 bases, with 11 bases between them. The germline V gene has CDR1 SQVTM and CDR2 ANQGSEA.

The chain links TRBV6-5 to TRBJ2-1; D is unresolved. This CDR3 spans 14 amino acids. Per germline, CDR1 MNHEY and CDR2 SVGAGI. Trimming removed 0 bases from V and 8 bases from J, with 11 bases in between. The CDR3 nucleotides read TGTGCCAGCAGTTACTCATGGGTACGGGATGAGCAGTTCTTC. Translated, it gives CASSYSWVRDEQFF.

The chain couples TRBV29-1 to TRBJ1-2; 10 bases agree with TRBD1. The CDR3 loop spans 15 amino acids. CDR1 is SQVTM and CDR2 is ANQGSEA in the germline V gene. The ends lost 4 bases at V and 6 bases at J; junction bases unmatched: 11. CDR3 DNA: TGCAGCGTTGTTACAGACAGGGGGCTTGATCATGGCTACACCTTC. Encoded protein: CSVVTDRGLDHGYTF. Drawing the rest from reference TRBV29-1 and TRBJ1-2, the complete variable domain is SAVISQKPSRDICQRGTSLTIQCQVDSQVTMMFWYRQQPGQSLTLIATANQGSEATYESGFVIDKFPISRPNLTFSTLTVSNMSPEDSSIYLCSVVTDRGLDHGYTFGSGTRLTVV.

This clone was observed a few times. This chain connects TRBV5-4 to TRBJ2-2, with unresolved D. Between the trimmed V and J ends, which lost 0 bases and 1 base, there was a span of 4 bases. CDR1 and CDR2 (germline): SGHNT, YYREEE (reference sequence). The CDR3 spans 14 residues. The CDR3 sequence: CASSLAVNTGELFF. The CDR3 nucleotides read TGTGCCAGCAGCTTGGCCGTGAACACCGGGGAGCTGTTTTTT.

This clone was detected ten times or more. The DNA for the CDR3 is TGTGCCAGCAGGCCCCAGGGGGGCCCCTACGAGCAGTACTTC. Protein: CASRPQGGPYEQYF. The chain couples TRBV5-6 to TRBJ2-7; possible D gene TRBD1, 7 bases. The CDR3 contains 14 residues. Germline V gene sequence: CDR1 SGHDT, CDR2 YYEEEE. Deletions cut 5 bases from V and 2 bases from J, with 14 bases between.

The CDR3 DNA follows: TGTGCCAGCAGGGCGGGTGTAACCGGGGAGCTGTTTTTT. Protein sequence: CASRAGVTGELFF. V gene TRBV7-9 combines with J gene TRBJ2-2; D possibly corresponds to TRBD2 (5 bases). Deletions cut 6 bases from V and 5 bases from J, with 10 bases between. From germline, CDR1 is SEHNR and CDR2 FQNEAQ (reference sequence). This CDR3 comprises 13 residues.

The CDR3 nucleotides read TGCGCCAGCAGAGAAGGGCGGGGAGAGACCCAGTACTTC. This translates into CASREGRGETQYF. The chain recombines TRBV5-1 with TRBJ2-5, with D perhaps matching TRBD2 (6 bases). V was shortened by 5 bases and J by 4 bases, with 12 bases between the two germline ends. The length of the CDR3 is 13 residues. The germline CDR1 and CDR2 sequences are SGHRS and YFSETQ.

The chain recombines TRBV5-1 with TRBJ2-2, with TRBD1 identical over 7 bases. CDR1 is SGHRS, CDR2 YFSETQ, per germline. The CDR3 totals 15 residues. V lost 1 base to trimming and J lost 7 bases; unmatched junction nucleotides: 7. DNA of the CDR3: TGCGCCAGCAGCTTGCTCGAGGGGGCAGTCGGGGAGCTGTTTTTT. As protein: CASSLLEGAVGELFF.

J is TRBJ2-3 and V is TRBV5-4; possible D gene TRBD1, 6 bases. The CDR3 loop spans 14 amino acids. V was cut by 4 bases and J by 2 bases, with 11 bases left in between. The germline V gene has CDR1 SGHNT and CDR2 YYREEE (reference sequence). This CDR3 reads CASSSRGLTDTQYF. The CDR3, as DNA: TGTGCCAGCAGCAGCAGGGGCCTCACAGATACGCAGTATTTT.

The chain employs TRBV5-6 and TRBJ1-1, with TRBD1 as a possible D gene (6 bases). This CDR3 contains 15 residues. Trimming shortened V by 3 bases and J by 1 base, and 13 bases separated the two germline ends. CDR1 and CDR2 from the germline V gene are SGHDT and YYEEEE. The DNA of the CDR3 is TGTGCCAGCAGCTCAAGTCGGACAGCGAACACTGAAGCTTTCTTT. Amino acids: CASSSSRTANTEAFF.

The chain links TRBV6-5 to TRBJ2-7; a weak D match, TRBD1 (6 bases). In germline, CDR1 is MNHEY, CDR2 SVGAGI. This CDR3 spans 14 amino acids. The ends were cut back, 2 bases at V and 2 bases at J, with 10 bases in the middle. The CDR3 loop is CASSYGTQPYEQYF. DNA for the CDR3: TGTGCCAGCAGTTACGGGACACAGCCCTACGAGCAGTACTTC.

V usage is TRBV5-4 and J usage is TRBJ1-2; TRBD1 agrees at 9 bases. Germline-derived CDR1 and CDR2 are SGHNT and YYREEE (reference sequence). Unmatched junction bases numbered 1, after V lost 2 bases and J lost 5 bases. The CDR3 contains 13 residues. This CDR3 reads CASSFDRGYGYTF. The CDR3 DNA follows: TGTGCCAGCAGCTTTGACAGGGGGTATGGCTACACCTTC.